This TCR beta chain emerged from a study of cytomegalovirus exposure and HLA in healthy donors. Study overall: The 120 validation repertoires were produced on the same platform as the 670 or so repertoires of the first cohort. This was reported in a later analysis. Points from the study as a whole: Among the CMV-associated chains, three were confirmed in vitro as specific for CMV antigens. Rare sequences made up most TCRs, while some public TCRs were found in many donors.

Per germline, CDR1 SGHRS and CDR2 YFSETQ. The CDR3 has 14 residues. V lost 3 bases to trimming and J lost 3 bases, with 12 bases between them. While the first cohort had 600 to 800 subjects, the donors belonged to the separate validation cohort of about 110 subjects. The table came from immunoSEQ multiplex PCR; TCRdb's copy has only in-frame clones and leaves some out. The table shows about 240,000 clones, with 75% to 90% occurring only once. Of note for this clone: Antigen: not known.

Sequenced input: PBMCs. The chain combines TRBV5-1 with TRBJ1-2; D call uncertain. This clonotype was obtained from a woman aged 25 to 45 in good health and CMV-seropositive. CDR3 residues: CASSSNGEHYGYTF. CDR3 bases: TGCGCCAGCAGCTCAAATGGGGAGCACTATGGCTACACCTTC.